The rows below give T cell receptor beta chains drawn from one sample of a study of T cells after yellow fever vaccination. From the 5' RACE reads, TCRdb called clonotypes with MiXCR, one entry per CDR3 protein. Of a few hundred thousand distinct CDR3 sequences in the sample, 6.5% to 7.5% were seen once. The sample in question was CD4+ T cells sorted from PBMCs, obtained on the day of the yellow fever booster vaccination. These receptors were obtained from a young man who received the YFV17D yellow fever vaccine. Both conserved end residues are part of each CDR3. Fields, in order: D gene, clone size, J gene, V gene, CDR3 DNA, CDR3 protein. A D gene is named only where the DNA matches it firmly. The size field is filled for only some rows; it gives once, few, many or a size class.

D gene: -
clone size: few
J gene: TRBJ1-2
V gene: TRBV6-1
CDR3 DNA: TGTGCCAGCGGGCCCCTTTCAGACTATGGCTACACCTTC
CDR3 protein: CASGPLSDYGYTF

D gene: TRBD1
clone size: -
J gene: TRBJ1-6
V gene: TRBV19
CDR3 DNA: TGTGCCAGTAGTCGTCGACAGGGTTATGAATCACCCCTCCACTTT
CDR3 protein: CASSRRQGYESPLHF

D gene: -
clone size: few
J gene: TRBJ1-5
V gene: TRBV20-1
CDR3 DNA: TGCAGTGCTAGTTCGGGGAGGATAAATCAGCCCCAGCATTTT
CDR3 protein: CSASSGRINQPQHF

D gene: -
clone size: -
J gene: TRBJ2-7
V gene: TRBV18
CDR3 DNA: TGTGCCAGCTCCGAGGGCTATTACAACGAGCAGTACTTC
CDR3 protein: CASSEGYYNEQYF

D gene: -
clone size: many
J gene: TRBJ2-3
V gene: TRBV20-1
CDR3 DNA: TGCAGTGCTTTAAGACGTTCTGGCGGTCCCACAGATACGCAGTATTTT
CDR3 protein: CSALRRSGGPTDTQYF

D gene: -
clone size: many
J gene: TRBJ1-2
V gene: TRBV12-3/TRBV12-4
CDR3 DNA: TGTGCCAGCAGCCGAGACTATGGCTACACCTTC
CDR3 protein: CASSRDYGYTF

D gene: TRBD1
clone size: few
J gene: TRBJ1-1
V gene: TRBV20-1
CDR3 DNA: TGCAGTGCTATCCGGGACAGGGTAACTGAAGCTTTCTTT
CDR3 protein: CSAIRDRVTEAFF

D gene: TRBD1
clone size: many
J gene: TRBJ2-1
V gene: TRBV6-5
CDR3 DNA: TGTGCCAGCAGTTACTCAATCCGCGGGACAGGTCCTAACAATGAGCAGTTCTTC
CDR3 protein: CASSYSIRGTGPNNEQFF

D gene: -
clone size: few
J gene: TRBJ2-3
V gene: TRBV4-2
CDR3 DNA: TGTGCCAGCAGCCAAGAAGTCGGGGATACGCAGTATTTT
CDR3 protein: CASSQEVGDTQYF

D gene: -
clone size: once
J gene: TRBJ2-3
V gene: TRBV20-1
CDR3 DNA: TGCTGTGCTATCGATGTTGAGCGGGCTAGCACAGATACGCAGTATTTT
CDR3 protein: CCAIDVERASTDTQYF

D gene: TRBD1
clone size: few
J gene: TRBJ2-5
V gene: TRBV4-3
CDR3 DNA: TGCGCCAGCAGCCAAGAGGGGACAGGGGGCCGGGAGACCCAGTACTTC
CDR3 protein: CASSQEGTGGRETQYF

D gene: TRBD2
clone size: many
J gene: TRBJ2-3
V gene: TRBV7-3
CDR3 DNA: TGTGCCAGCAGCTTAACGGCGGGAGGGTTTCCTCTTGGAGCCACAGATACGCAGTATTTT
CDR3 protein: CASSLTAGGFPLGATDTQYF

D gene: -
clone size: many
J gene: TRBJ2-1
V gene: TRBV6-5
CDR3 DNA: TGTGCCAGCAGTTACTCGGCCCGTTGGCGGGTCGGCAATGAGCAGTTCTTC
CDR3 protein: CASSYSARWRVGNEQFF

D gene: -
clone size: many
J gene: TRBJ2-7
V gene: TRBV7-2
CDR3 DNA: TGTGCCAGCAGTTCCTTCTACGAGCAGTACTTC
CDR3 protein: CASSSFYEQYF

D gene: -
clone size: few
J gene: TRBJ1-5
V gene: TRBV5-8
CDR3 DNA: TGTGCCAGCAGCCCGATCACAAGGAATCAGCCCCAGCATTTT
CDR3 protein: CASSPITRNQPQHF

D gene: -
clone size: few
J gene: TRBJ1-4
V gene: TRBV11-2
CDR3 DNA: TGTGCCAGCAGCCCAAAAATACACAGCGGGGGACCTAATGAAAAACTGTTTTTT
CDR3 protein: CASSPKIHSGGPNEKLFF

D gene: -
clone size: few
J gene: TRBJ2-7
V gene: TRBV6-5
CDR3 DNA: TGTGCCAGCAGTTCGGGTAGGGGGGGGCCTGTAGGGTTC
CDR3 protein: CASSSGRGGPVGF

D gene: -
clone size: many
J gene: TRBJ1-3
V gene: TRBV28
CDR3 DNA: TGTGCCAGCCGAGGGGCAGGGACTGGAAACACCATATATTTT
CDR3 protein: CASRGAGTGNTIYF

D gene: -
clone size: many
J gene: TRBJ2-3
V gene: TRBV7-8
CDR3 DNA: TGTGCCAGCAGCTTAGAACTAGCCGGTGGTACGCAGTATTTT
CDR3 protein: CASSLELAGGTQYF

D gene: TRBD1
clone size: many
J gene: TRBJ1-2
V gene: TRBV20-1
CDR3 DNA: TGCAGTGCCCCAGGGGGTCCCAACTATGGCTACACCTTC
CDR3 protein: CSAPGGPNYGYTF

D gene: -
clone size: few
J gene: TRBJ2-2
V gene: TRBV20-1
CDR3 DNA: TGCAGTACCCCTTCCCCTAGGGCCGGGGAGCTGTTTTTT
CDR3 protein: CSTPSPRAGELFF

D gene: TRBD1
clone size: -
J gene: TRBJ2-5
V gene: TRBV4-3
CDR3 DNA: TGCGCCAGCAGCCAATCCAGGGACAGAGCCCAAGAGACCCAGTACTTC
CDR3 protein: CASSQSRDRAQETQYF

D gene: -
clone size: -
J gene: TRBJ2-4
V gene: TRBV12-3/TRBV12-4
CDR3 DNA: TGTGCCAGCAGACCCCACTTGGGTGGGGGTAAAAACATTCAGTACTTC
CDR3 protein: CASRPHLGGGKNIQYF

D gene: -
clone size: -
J gene: TRBJ2-7
V gene: TRBV7-2
CDR3 DNA: TGTGCCAGCAGCTTAAGCGCTTCGTTGGGGTTGGAGCAGTACTTC
CDR3 protein: CASSLSASLGLEQYF

D gene: -
clone size: -
J gene: TRBJ1-1
V gene: TRBV6-5
CDR3 DNA: TGTGCCAGCAGTTACTCCACGGCCGCCCCTGAAGCTTTCTTT
CDR3 protein: CASSYSTAAPEAFF

D gene: TRBD1
clone size: -
J gene: TRBJ1-3
V gene: TRBV7-2
CDR3 DNA: TGTGCCAGCAGCTCAAGACAGGGTTTCTCTGGAAACACCATATATTTT
CDR3 protein: CASSSRQGFSGNTIYF

D gene: -
clone size: -
J gene: TRBJ2-5
V gene: TRBV6-2/TRBV6-3
CDR3 DNA: TGTGCCAGCAGCCCCCGGAAAGAGACCCAGTACTTC
CDR3 protein: CASSPRKETQYF

D gene: -
clone size: few
J gene: TRBJ2-5
V gene: TRBV18
CDR3 DNA: TGTGCCAGCTCACCACCTTCAGGGGTAGAGACCCAGTACTTC
CDR3 protein: CASSPPSGVETQYF

D gene: -
clone size: many
J gene: TRBJ2-7
V gene: TRBV3-1
CDR3 DNA: TGTGCCAGCAGCCCGGGTCTCCGGAGCTCCTACGAGCAGTACTTC
CDR3 protein: CASSPGLRSSYEQYF

D gene: -
clone size: -
J gene: TRBJ1-1
V gene: TRBV7-8
CDR3 DNA: TGTGCCAGCAGCTCCTATACGTGGAACACTGAAGCTTTCTTT
CDR3 protein: CASSSYTWNTEAFF

D gene: -
clone size: many
J gene: TRBJ2-3
V gene: TRBV11-2
CDR3 DNA: TGTGCCAGCAGCTTGGAAGAAGATACGCAGTATTTT
CDR3 protein: CASSLEEDTQYF

D gene: -
clone size: many
J gene: TRBJ2-7
V gene: TRBV5-1
CDR3 DNA: TGCGCCAGCAGCTTGGTTGCAACCTACGAGCAGTACTTC
CDR3 protein: CASSLVATYEQYF

D gene: TRBD2
clone size: few
J gene: TRBJ2-3
V gene: TRBV12-3/TRBV12-4
CDR3 DNA: TGTGCCAGCAGTTCCCAGCGGGAGTCGGGCCCAGATACGCAGTATTTT
CDR3 protein: CASSSQRESGPDTQYF

D gene: -
clone size: many
J gene: TRBJ1-5
V gene: TRBV7-2
CDR3 DNA: TGTGCCAGCAGCTTAGCTCAGGGTATTCAGCCCCAGCATTTT
CDR3 protein: CASSLAQGIQPQHF

D gene: -
clone size: few
J gene: TRBJ2-1
V gene: TRBV6-5
CDR3 DNA: TGTGCCACCACCCCCGGGAACAATGAGCAGTTCTTC
CDR3 protein: CATTPGNNEQFF

D gene: TRBD1
clone size: many
J gene: TRBJ2-7
V gene: TRBV19
CDR3 DNA: TGTGCCAGTAGTCTATACAGGGGGTCTGGAAACGAGCAGTACTTC
CDR3 protein: CASSLYRGSGNEQYF

D gene: TRBD1
clone size: -
J gene: TRBJ2-3
V gene: TRBV5-1
CDR3 DNA: TGCGCCAGCAGCTCGACAGGGGCTAACACAGATACGCAGTATTTT
CDR3 protein: CASSSTGANTDTQYF

D gene: -
clone size: many
J gene: TRBJ1-1
V gene: TRBV28
CDR3 DNA: TGTGCCAGCACAGTAGGGCGGATCACTGAAGCTTTCTTT
CDR3 protein: CASTVGRITEAFF

D gene: TRBD2
clone size: many
J gene: TRBJ2-7
V gene: TRBV19
CDR3 DNA: TGTGCCACCCGAGGTAGCGGGAGGACCTACGAGCAGTACTTC
CDR3 protein: CATRGSGRTYEQYF

D gene: -
clone size: -
J gene: TRBJ1-1
V gene: TRBV5-1
CDR3 DNA: TGCGCCAGCAGCCAACGAGAGACTGAAGCTTTCTTT
CDR3 protein: CASSQRETEAFF

D gene: -
clone size: many
J gene: TRBJ1-1
V gene: TRBV2
CDR3 DNA: TGTGCCAGCGGGGGGCAGAGGAACACTGAAGCTTTCTTT
CDR3 protein: CASGGQRNTEAFF

D gene: -
clone size: -
J gene: TRBJ2-2
V gene: TRBV4-3
CDR3 DNA: TGCGCCAGCAGCCAAGGTGACAGACTCACCGGGGAGCTGTTTTTT
CDR3 protein: CASSQGDRLTGELFF

D gene: -
clone size: many
J gene: TRBJ2-7
V gene: TRBV20-1
CDR3 DNA: TGCAGTGCTAGTTGGGGGGTCGGGGCCGAGCAGTACTTC
CDR3 protein: CSASWGVGAEQYF

D gene: -
clone size: -
J gene: TRBJ2-7
V gene: TRBV18
CDR3 DNA: TGTGCCAGCTCACCAAACCAGGACTACGAGCAGTACTTC
CDR3 protein: CASSPNQDYEQYF

D gene: -
clone size: many
J gene: TRBJ2-5
V gene: TRBV3-1
CDR3 DNA: TGTGCCAGCAGCCCAACTAGAGGGCCAGAGACCCAGTACTTC
CDR3 protein: CASSPTRGPETQYF

D gene: TRBD1
clone size: few
J gene: TRBJ1-4
V gene: TRBV18
CDR3 DNA: TGTGCCAGCTCACCACCAGGATTAGGAACTCGGGACAGGAATGAAAAACTGTTTTTT
CDR3 protein: CASSPPGLGTRDRNEKLFF

D gene: TRBD2
clone size: many
J gene: TRBJ2-7
V gene: TRBV4-2
CDR3 DNA: TGTGCCAGCAGCCAAGAGGCGAGCGGGAGTGGCGAGCAGTACTTC
CDR3 protein: CASSQEASGSGEQYF

D gene: -
clone size: many
J gene: TRBJ2-5
V gene: TRBV12-3/TRBV12-4
CDR3 DNA: TGTGCCAGCAGTTTACAGGGTACAGAGACCCAGTACTTC
CDR3 protein: CASSLQGTETQYF

D gene: -
clone size: few
J gene: TRBJ2-3
V gene: TRBV19
CDR3 DNA: TGTGCCAGTAGTATTGGCGGGGGCGCCTTAGATACGCAGTATTTT
CDR3 protein: CASSIGGGALDTQYF

D gene: -
clone size: many
J gene: TRBJ2-1
V gene: TRBV7-2
CDR3 DNA: TGTGCCAGCAGCTTAGCCCGGGACAATGAGCAGTTCTTC
CDR3 protein: CASSLARDNEQFF

D gene: -
clone size: -
J gene: TRBJ2-2
V gene: TRBV21-1
CDR3 DNA: TGTGCCAGCAGAAGGCCGAACACCGGGGAGCTGTTTTTT
CDR3 protein: CASRRPNTGELFF

D gene: -
clone size: many
J gene: TRBJ2-3
V gene: TRBV7-2
CDR3 DNA: TGTGCCAGCAGCTTAGCGGAAACAGCCCGAGGGGCAGATACGCAGTATTTT
CDR3 protein: CASSLAETARGADTQYF